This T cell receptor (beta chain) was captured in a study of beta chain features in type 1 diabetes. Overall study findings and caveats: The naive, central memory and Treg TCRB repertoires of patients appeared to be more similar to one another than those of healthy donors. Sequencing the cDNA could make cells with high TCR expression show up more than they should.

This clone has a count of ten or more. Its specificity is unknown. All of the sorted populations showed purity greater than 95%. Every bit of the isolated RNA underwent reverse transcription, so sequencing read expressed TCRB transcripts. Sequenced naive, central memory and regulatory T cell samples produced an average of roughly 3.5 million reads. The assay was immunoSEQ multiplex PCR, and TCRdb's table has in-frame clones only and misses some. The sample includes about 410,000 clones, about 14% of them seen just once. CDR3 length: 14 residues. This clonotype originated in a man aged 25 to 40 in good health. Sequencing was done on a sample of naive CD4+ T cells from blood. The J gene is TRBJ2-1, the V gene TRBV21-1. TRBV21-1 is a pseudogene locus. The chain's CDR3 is CASSKGFPGTEQFF. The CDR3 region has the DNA TGTGCCAGCAGCAAAGGTTTTCCGGGCACTGAGCAGTTCTTC.